These 3 T cell receptor beta chains came from one sample sequenced in a study of beta chain features in type 1 diabetes. Every isolated RNA sample was fully reverse transcribed, so sequencing captured expressed TCRB transcripts. Profiled with immunoSEQ multiplex PCR; TCRdb holds only in-frame clones, not every one. The top ten hold less than 3% of the sample, which has 150,000 to 200,000 clones, about 9.8% seen once. What was sequenced was central memory CD4+ T cells from blood. These receptor sequences come from a woman between 18 and 29 years old in good health.

This clone was counted between two and nine times. The rearrangement joins TRBV12-5 to TRBJ2-5, with 8 positions matching TRBD2. Germline V lookup: CDR1 LGHNT, CDR2 FRNRAP. V shed 3 bases and J 4 bases; nucleotides not matched to a gene: 4. The CDR3 sequence is 14 residues long. This CDR3 is CASGFRAGVETQYF. DNA for the CDR3: TGTGCTAGTGGTTTTAGAGCGGGAGTAGAGACCCAGTACTTC.

V usage is TRBV19 and J usage is TRBJ1-1; 9 bases are shared with TRBD1. CDR1 and CDR2 from the germline V gene are LNHDA and SQIVND (reference sequence). The CDR3 runs 15 residues. V gave up 1 base and J gave up 6 bases; unmatched junction bases: 6. CDR3 loop: CASSIVRTGASEAFF. The CDR3, as DNA: TGTGCCAGTAGTATAGTTCGGACAGGGGCTTCTGAAGCTTTCTTT. The whole variable domain, remainder taken from reference TRBV19 and TRBJ1-1, is DGGITQSPKYLFRKEGQNVTLSCEQNLNHDAMYWYRQDPGQGLRLIYYSQIVNDFQKGDIAEGYSVSREKKESFPLTVTSAQKNPTAFYLCASSIVRTGASEAFFGQGTRLTVV.

V gene TRBV2 combines with J gene TRBJ2-3, with a tentative D call TRBD1 (6 bases). Germline CDR1 and CDR2: SNHLY and FYNNEI. This CDR3 region has 14 residues. Trimming pared 6 bases from V and 1 base from J, leaving 11 bases between. The CDR3 DNA is TGTGCCAGCAGCCAACAGGGCCGCACAGATACGCAGTATTTT. It encodes CASSQQGRTDTQYF.